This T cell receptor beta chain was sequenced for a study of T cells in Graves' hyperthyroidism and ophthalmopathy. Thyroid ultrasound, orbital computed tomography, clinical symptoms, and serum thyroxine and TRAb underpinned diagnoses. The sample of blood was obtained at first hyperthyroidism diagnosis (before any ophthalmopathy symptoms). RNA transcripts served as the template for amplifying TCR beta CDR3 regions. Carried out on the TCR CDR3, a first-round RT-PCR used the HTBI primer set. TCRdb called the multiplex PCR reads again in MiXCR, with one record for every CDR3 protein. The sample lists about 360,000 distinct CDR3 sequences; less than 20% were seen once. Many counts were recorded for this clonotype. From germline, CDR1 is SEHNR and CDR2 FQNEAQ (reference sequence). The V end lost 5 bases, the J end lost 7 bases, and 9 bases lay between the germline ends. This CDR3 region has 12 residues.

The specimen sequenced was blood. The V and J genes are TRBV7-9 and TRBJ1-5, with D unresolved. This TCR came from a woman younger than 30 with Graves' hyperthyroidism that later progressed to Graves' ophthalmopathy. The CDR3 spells CASSHLGQPQHF. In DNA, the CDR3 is TGTGCCAGCAGCCACTTGGGGCAGCCCCAGCATTTT.